This T cell receptor (beta chain) was identified in a study of T-cell memory formation after mild COVID-19. About the research overall: TCR clusters were largely donor specific.

From the 5' RACE reads, TCRdb called clonotypes with MiXCR, one entry per CDR3 protein. The sample consists of 350,000 to 450,000 distinct CDR3 sequences, over 25% of them appearing once. The CDR3 length is 13 residues. The V and J ends lost 3 bases and 5 bases respectively, with 8 bases between them. Germline V CDR1 and CDR2: LNHDA, SQIVND (reference sequence). The receptor's source is an adult woman who had mild COVID-19 (a few samples of this study predate the infection). Cell type and time point are not known. The chain links TRBV19 to TRBJ1-5; D is uncertain. The specimen was PBMCs or a T cell subset sorted from them (not recorded which). Written as DNA, the CDR3 is TGTGCCAGTAGTATTTGGAGGGATCAGCCCCAGCATTTT. Translating it yields CASSIWRDQPQHF.